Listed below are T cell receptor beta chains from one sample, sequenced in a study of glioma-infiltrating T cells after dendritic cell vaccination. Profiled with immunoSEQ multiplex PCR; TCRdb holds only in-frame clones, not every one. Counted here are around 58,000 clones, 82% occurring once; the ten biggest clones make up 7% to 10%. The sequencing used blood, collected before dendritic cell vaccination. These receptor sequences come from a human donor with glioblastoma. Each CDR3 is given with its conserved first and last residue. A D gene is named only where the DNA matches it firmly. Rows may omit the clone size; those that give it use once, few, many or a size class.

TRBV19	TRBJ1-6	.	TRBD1	CASSISGTASPLHF	TGTGCCAGTAGTATCTCCGGGACAGCTTCACCCCTCCACTTT
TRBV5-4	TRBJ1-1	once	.	CASSPYQGMNTEAFF	TGTGCCAGCAGCCCTTACCAGGGAATGAACACTGAAGCTTTCTTT
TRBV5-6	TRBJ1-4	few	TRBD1	CASSFEGQPEKLFF	TGTGCCAGCAGCTTCGAGGGACAGCCTGAAAAACTGTTTTTT
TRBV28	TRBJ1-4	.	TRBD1	CASSLNRDRGEKLFF	TGTGCCAGCAGTCTCAACCGGGACAGGGGAGAAAAACTGTTTTTT
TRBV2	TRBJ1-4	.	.	CASRPRVQNEKLFF	TGTGCCAGCCGACCTCGGGTGCAAAATGAAAAACTGTTTTTT
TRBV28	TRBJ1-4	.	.	CASSLPRSNEKLFF	TGTGCCAGCAGTTTACCCAGGTCTAATGAAAAACTGTTTTTT
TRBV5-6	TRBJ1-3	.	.	CASSLERTRRPGGNTIYF	TGTGCCAGCAGCTTGGAGAGGACCCGCCGGCCGGGGGGAAACACCATATATTTT
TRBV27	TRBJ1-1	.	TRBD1	CASSAQQGPSTEAFF	TGTGCCAGCAGTGCACAACAGGGGCCCTCCACTGAAGCTTTCTTT
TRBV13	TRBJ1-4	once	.	CASSSGQPWEKLFF	TGTGCCAGCAGCTCAGGACAGCCTTGGGAAAAACTGTTTTTT
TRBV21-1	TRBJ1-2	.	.	CASSKADRETNYGYTF	TGTGCCAGCAGCAAAGCGGACAGGGAGACTAACTATGGCTACACCTTC
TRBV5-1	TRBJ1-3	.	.	CASSATDGNTIYF	TGCGCCAGCAGCGCGACAGATGGAAACACCATATATTTT
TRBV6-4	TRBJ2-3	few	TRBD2	CASSEELAGSTDTQYF	TGTGCCAGCAGTGAGGAGTTAGCGGGGAGCACAGATACGCAGTATTTT
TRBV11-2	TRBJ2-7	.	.	CATKKLGPRSHEQYF	TGTGCCACCAAAAAACTGGGTCCGAGGTCCCACGAGCAGTACTTC
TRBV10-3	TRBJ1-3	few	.	CAISEWQSGNTIYF	TGTGCCATCAGTGAATGGCAGTCTGGAAACACCATATATTTT
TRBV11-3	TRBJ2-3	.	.	CASSTSATDTQYF	TGTGCCAGCAGCACAAGTGCCACAGATACGCAGTATTTT
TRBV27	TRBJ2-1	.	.	CASSLSGVDEQFF	TGTGCCAGCAGTTTATCAGGGGTAGATGAGCAGTTCTTC